This TCR beta chain was found in a study of response to subunit inactivated influenza vaccine. Overall study findings and caveats: A suggestion made by the authors is that each seasonal influenza vaccination recruits few new T cells.

On this clonotype itself: Its specificity is not known.

In TCRdb, the RT-PCR reads were re-called with MiXCR into one record per CDR3 protein. The sample holds hundreds of thousands of distinct CDR3 sequences; 15% to 19% are singletons and the top ten take more than 9%. CDR3 length equals 16 residues. The germline gives CDR1 SNHLY, CDR2 FYNNEI. J gave up 5 bases and V 2 bases, and 9 bases lay outside the gene matches. The clonotype was recovered from a man aged 50-59 years who received an inactivated influenza vaccine. The chain couples TRBV2 to TRBJ2-5, with 9 bases lining up with TRBD1. The sequencing here drew on PBMCs from blood, taken approximately 12 days after vaccination. The CDR3 bases are TGTGCCAGCAGTGAACGTCGACAGGGGGGACGGGAGACCCAGTACTTC. This gives the protein CASSERRQGGRETQYF.